This TCR beta chain was sequenced in a study of tumor-infiltrating lymphocytes in primary liver carcinoma. TCR beta cDNA was reverse-transcribed from around 0.55 ug of total RNA. The reaction used a constant-region primer and ProtoScript II reverse transcriptase. For TCR beta, libraries were produced by three nested multiplex PCR rounds using slightly modified ARM-PCR. TRBV1-TRBV30 forward primers paired with a C-beta reverse primer were used in the first two PCR rounds, which ran 9 to 10 cycles each. MiXCR, run by TCRdb on the multiplex PCR reads, gives a single entry per CDR3 protein. The top ten hold approximately 15% of the sample, which has about 32,000 distinct CDR3 sequences, roughly four fifths seen once. The CDR3 spans 15 residues. From germline, CDR1 is SNHLY and CDR2 FYNNEI. V was pared by 5 bases and J by 8 bases, with 4 bases of the junction left unmatched. The study co-extracted DNA and RNA from around 20-30 mg of unsorted bulk tissue. Over 75% of the cells were viable tumor cells in every tumor sample.

Specimen: liver tumor tissue from sampling region 4. As for subset: tumor region T4, right-lateral pole. The chain links TRBV2 to TRBJ2-1, with 15 bases lining up with TRBD2. The receptor was isolated from a man aged 35-49 years with primary liver carcinoma and hepatitis B virus infection. The CDR3 loop is CASSRTSGRDDEQFF. CDR3 coding DNA: TGTGCCAGCAGTCGGACTAGCGGGAGGGACGATGAGCAGTTCTTC.